This T cell receptor beta chain was documented in a study of vaccination and CD4 T cells after COVID-19. Study background: As a positive control, some control cultures were given a CEFX pool, while others were given an HIV-1 Nef pool or no peptide. General study findings and limits: Convalescent patient numbers were relatively low, with no early post-infection timepoints.

CD4+ T cells that had been cultured provided DNA sequenced with the Oncomine TCR Beta short-read assay. One entry per CDR3 protein results from TCRdb running MiXCR on the PCR reads. The sample holds around 13,000 distinct CDR3 sequences, roughly a quarter seen once. The germline V gene has CDR1 GTSNPN and CDR2 SVGIG (reference sequence). Trimming took off 8 bases at V and 10 bases at J, with 18 bases between the two ends. The CDR3 is 13 residues long. About this clonotype: The antigen is unknown.

Treatment described: approximately 9-day PBMC culture with coronavirus spike peptide pools or control peptides (ViraFEST assay). Sample: CD4+ T cells from blood, cultured in vitro, taken after SARS-CoV-2 vaccination. The chain is built from TRBV30 and TRBJ1-6, with D possibly being TRBD1 (5 bases). This TCR was recovered from a human donor who had recovered from COVID-19. Here the CDR3 DNA reads TGTGCCGCCCCGGTGGGGGGTAGGTCACCCCTCCACTTT. This sequence encodes CAAPVGGRSPLHF.